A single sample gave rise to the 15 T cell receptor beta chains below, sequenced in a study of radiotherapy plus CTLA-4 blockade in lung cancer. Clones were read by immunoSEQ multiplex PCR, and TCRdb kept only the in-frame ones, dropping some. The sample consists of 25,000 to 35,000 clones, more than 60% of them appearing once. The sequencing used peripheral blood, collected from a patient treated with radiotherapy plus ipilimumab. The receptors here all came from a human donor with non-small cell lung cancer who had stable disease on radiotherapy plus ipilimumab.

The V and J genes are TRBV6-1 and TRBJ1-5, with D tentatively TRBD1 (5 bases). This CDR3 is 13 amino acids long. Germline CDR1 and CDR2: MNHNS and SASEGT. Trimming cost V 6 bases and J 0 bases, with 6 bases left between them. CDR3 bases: TGTGCCAGCAGGACAGATAGCAATCAGCCCCAGCATTTT. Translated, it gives CASRTDSNQPQHF.

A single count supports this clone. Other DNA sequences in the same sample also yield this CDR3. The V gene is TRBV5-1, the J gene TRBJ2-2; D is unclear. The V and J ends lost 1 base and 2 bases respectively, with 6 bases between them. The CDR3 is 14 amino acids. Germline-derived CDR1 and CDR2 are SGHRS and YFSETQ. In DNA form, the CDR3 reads TGCGCCAGCAGCTTGAACAGTAACACCGGGGAGCTGTTTTTT. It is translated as CASSLNSNTGELFF.

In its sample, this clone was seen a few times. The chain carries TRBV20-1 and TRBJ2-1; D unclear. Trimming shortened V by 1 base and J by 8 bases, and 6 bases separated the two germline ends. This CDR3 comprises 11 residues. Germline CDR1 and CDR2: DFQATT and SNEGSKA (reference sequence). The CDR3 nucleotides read TGCAGTGCTAGAGGTGGGGATGAGCAGTTCTTC. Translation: CSARGGDEQFF.

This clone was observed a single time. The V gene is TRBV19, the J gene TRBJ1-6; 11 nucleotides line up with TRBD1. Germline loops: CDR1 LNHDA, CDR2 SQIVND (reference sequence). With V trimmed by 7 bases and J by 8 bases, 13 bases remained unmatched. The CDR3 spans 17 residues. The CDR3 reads CASNPWTGGALYSPLHF. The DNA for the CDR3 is TGTGCCAGTAATCCGTGGACAGGGGGCGCCTTATATTCACCCCTCCACTTT.

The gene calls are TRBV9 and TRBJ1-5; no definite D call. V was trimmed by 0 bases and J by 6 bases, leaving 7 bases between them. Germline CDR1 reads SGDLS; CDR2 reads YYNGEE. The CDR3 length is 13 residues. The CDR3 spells CASSVDSGQPQHF. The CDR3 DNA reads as TGTGCCAGCAGCGTAGATTCTGGTCAGCCCCAGCATTTT.

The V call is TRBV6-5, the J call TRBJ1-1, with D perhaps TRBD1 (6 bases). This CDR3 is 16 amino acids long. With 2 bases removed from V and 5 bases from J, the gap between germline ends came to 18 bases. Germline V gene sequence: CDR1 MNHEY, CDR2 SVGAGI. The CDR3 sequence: CASSYLGRGFGTEAFF. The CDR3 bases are TGTGCCAGCAGTTACCTGGGCAGGGGTTTTGGGACTGAAGCTTTCTTT.

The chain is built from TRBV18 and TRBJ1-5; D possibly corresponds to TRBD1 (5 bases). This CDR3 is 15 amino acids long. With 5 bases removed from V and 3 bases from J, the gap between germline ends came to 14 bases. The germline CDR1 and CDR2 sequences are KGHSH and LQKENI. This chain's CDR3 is CASSVLQDSNQPQHF. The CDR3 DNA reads TGTGCCAGCTCAGTACTACAGGATTCCAATCAGCCCCAGCATTTT.

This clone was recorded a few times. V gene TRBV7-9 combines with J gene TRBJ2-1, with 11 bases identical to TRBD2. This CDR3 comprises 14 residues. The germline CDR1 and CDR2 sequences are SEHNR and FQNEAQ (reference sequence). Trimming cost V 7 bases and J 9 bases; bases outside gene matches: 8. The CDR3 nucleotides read TGTGCCAGCATAGTTAGCGGGGGGGCAGGTGAGCAGTTCTTC. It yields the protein CASIVSGGAGEQFF.

The CDR3 DNA reads as TGCGCCAGCAGCCAAGGGGGACTAGCCGGGACCGGGGAGCTGTTTTTT. Protein product: CASSQGGLAGTGELFF. V is TRBV4-3 and J is TRBJ2-2, with TRBD2 identical over 9 bases. The germline CDR1 and CDR2 sequences are LGHNA and YSLEER. There are 16 residues in the CDR3. J lost 5 bases, V lost 1 base, and 5 bases had no gene match.

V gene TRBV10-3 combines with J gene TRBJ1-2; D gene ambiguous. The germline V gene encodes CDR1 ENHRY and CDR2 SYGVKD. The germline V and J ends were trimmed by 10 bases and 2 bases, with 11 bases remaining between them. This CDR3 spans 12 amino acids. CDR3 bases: TGTGCCAGCCACCCGGACAACTATGGCTACACCTTC. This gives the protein CASHPDNYGYTF.

The CDR3 nucleotides are TGTGCCAGCAGGTTTAGTCCTCCGGGAAGGCCCGGGGAGCTGTTTTTT. It encodes CASRFSPPGRPGELFF. The chain has TRBV6-6 and TRBJ2-2, with D perhaps matching TRBD2 (5 bases). V lost 6 bases and J 6 bases, leaving 20 bases between the germline ends. The germline gives CDR1 MNHNY, CDR2 SVGAGI (reference sequence). The CDR3 has 16 amino acids.

The CDR3 nucleotides are TGCGCCAGCAGCTTGATGGATACGAACACTGAAGCTTTCTTT. Amino acids: CASSLMDTNTEAFF. This sequence joins TRBV5-1 and TRBJ1-1; D is unresolved. The CDR3 contains 14 residues. V was cut by 1 base and J by 1 base, with 8 bases left in between. Germline values: CDR1 SGHRS, CDR2 YFSETQ.

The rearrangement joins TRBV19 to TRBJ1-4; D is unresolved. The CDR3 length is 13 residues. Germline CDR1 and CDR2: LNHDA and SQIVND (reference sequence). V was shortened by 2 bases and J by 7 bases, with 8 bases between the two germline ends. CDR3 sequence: CASSIIRFEKLFF. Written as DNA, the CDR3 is TGTGCCAGTAGTATAATTCGGTTTGAAAAACTGTTTTTT.

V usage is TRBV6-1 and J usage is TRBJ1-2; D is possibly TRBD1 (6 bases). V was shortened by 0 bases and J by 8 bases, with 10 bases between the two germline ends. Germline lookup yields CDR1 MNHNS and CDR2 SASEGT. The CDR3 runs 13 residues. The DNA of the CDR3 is TGTGCCAGCAGTGAAGCGGACAGAGGAGGCTACACCTTC. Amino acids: CASSEADRGGYTF.

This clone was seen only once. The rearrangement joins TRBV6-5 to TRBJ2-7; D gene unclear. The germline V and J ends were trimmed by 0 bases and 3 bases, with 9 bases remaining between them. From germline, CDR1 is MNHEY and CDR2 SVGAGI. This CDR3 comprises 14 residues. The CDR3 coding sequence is TGTGCCAGCAGTTACTCGGACCTTTTCTACGAGCAGTACTTC. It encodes CASSYSDLFYEQYF.